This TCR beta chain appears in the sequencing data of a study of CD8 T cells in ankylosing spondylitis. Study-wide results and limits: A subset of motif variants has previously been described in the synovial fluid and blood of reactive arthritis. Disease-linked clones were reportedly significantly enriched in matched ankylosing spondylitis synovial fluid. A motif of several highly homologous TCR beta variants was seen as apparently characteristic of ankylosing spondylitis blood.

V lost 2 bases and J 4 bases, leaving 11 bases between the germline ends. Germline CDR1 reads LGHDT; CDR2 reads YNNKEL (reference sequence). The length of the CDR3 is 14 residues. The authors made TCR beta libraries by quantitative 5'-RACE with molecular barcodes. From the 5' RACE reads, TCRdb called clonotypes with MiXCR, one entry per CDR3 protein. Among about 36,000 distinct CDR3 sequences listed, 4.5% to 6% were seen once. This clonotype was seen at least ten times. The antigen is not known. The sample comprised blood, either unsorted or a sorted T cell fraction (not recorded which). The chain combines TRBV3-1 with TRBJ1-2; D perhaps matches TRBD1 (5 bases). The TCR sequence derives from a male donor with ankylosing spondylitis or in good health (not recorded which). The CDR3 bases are TGTGCCAGCAGCCAACCCAGGGACGGCTATGGCTACACCTTC. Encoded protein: CASSQPRDGYGYTF.